The subject of this entry is one TCR beta chain. What it recognizes is unknown. This clone may be a read error of a much larger clone one base away. Investigators prepared the TCR beta libraries by applying iRepertoire HTBI primers and Arm-PCR of CDR3 regions. TCRdb reprocessed the multiplex PCR reads via MiXCR and lists one record per CDR3 protein. The sample lists under 450,000 distinct CDR3 sequences, 20% to 25% occurring once. CDR1 is SNHLY and CDR2 is FYNNEI in the germline V gene. V was shortened by 8 bases and J by 2 bases, with 7 bases between the two germline ends. The CDR3 consists of 11 residues. These data are taken from a study of regulatory T cells in long-lasting Graves disease. Looking at the study overall: The criterion for persistent Graves' disease was over 5 years of antithyroid drugs with positive TSH receptor antibodies.

Study results and limitations: When disease was persistent, TRBV28, TRBJ1-2 and TRBJ2-5 were the favored segments. Between persistent patients, thousands of public clonotypes were shared, exceeding the roughly 940 shared between new patients.

Time point: persistent/refractory GD, antithyroid drugs over 5 years with positive TRAb. The TCR library was made from RNA that had been extracted from PBMCs in TRIzol. This clonotype originated in a female donor with Graves disease. The starting material was peripheral blood mononuclear cells (PBMCs), obtained when the disease was refractory, from a patient treated with antithyroid drugs. The rearrangement uses TRBV2 and TRBJ2-7, with D hard to call. CDR3 sequence reads: CASGNPYEQYF. In DNA, the CDR3 is TGTGCCAGCGGAAACCCCTACGAGCAGTACTTC.